This T cell receptor beta chain comes out of a study of early T cells in non-severe SARS-CoV-2 infection. Turning to the study itself: Chains were unpaired, as sequencing was done on bulk RNA from unsorted whole blood.

This clonotype has only a few counts. What it recognizes is unknown. The CDR3 extends over 15 amino acids. Germline V gene data show CDR1 as KGHSH and CDR2 as LQKENI. Trimming removed 5 bases at V and 0 bases at J, with 11 bases between. Attachment of unique molecular identifiers was made to individual cDNA molecules. Each CDR3 protein gets one entry after TCRdb re-called the 5' RACE reads with MiXCR. This table holds around 100,000 distinct CDR3 sequences, around 16% found once. Notes on the study in general: In VDJdb matching, anti-spike CD8 responses were favored while private and CD4 specificities went missing.

The genes are TRBV18 and TRBJ2-1; D is uncertain. The receptor was derived from an adult who was a healthcare worker with PCR-confirmed SARS-CoV-2 infection or an uninfected control (not recorded which). Input material: whole blood. The CDR3 DNA sequence: TGTGCCAGCTCAGGACGCTTTAGCTCCTACAATGAGCAGTTCTTC. Amino acid sequence: CASSGRFSSYNEQFF.